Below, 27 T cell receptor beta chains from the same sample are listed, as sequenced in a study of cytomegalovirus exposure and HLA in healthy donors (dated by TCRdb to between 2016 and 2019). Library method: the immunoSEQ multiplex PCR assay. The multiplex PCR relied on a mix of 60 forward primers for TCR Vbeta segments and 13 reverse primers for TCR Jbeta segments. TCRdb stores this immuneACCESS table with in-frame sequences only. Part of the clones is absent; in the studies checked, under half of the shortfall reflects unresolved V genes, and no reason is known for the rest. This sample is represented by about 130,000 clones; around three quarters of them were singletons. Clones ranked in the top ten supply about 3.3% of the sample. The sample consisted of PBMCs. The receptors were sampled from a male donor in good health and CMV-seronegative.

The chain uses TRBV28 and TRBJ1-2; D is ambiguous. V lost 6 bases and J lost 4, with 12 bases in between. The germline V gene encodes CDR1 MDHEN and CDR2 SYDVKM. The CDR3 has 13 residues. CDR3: CASSSGLVYGYTF. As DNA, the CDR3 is TGTGCCAGCAGCTCAGGACTGGTCTATGGCTACACCTTC.

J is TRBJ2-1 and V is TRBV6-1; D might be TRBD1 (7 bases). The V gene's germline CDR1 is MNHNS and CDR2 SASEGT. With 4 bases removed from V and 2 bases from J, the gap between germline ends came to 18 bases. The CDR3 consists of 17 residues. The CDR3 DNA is TGTGCCAGCAGTGTTATCCAGGGGGGAAGGACCTACAATGAGCAGTTCTTC. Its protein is CASSVIQGGRTYNEQFF.

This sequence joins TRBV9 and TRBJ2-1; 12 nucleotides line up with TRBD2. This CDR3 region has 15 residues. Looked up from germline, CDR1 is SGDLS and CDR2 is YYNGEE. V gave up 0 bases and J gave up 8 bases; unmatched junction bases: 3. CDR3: CASSVASGGVDEQFF. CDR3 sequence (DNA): TGTGCCAGCAGCGTAGCTAGCGGGGGGGTCGATGAGCAGTTCTTC.

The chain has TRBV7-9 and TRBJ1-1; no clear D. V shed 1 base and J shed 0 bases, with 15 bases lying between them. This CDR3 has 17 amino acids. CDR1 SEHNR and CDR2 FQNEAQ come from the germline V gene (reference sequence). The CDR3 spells CASSLDGWAQLNTEAFF. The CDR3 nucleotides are TGTGCCAGCAGCTTAGACGGATGGGCACAATTGAACACTGAAGCTTTCTTT. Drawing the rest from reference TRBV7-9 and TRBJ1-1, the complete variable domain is DTGVSQNPRHKITKRGQNVTFRCDPISEHNRLYWYRQTLGQGPEFLTYFQNEAQLEKSRLLSDRFSAERPKGSFSTLEIQRTEQGDSAMYLCASSLDGWAQLNTEAFFGQGTRLTVV.

The CDR3 DNA reads TGTGCCAGCAGTACAGGGTCCGGAAACACCATATATTTT. The encoded protein is CASSTGSGNTIYF. V is TRBV6-1 and J is TRBJ1-3; D is perhaps TRBD1 (6 bases). CDR1 MNHNS and CDR2 SASEGT come from the germline V gene. The CDR3 contains 13 residues. V was clipped by 5 bases and J by 4 bases, with 9 bases between them.

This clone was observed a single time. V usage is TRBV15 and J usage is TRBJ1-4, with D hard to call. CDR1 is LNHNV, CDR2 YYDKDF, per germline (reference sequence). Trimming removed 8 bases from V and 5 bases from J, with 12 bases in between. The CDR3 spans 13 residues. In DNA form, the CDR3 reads TGTGCCACCCGGACTCGCGCCAATGAAAAACTGTTTTTT. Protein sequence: CATRTRANEKLFF.

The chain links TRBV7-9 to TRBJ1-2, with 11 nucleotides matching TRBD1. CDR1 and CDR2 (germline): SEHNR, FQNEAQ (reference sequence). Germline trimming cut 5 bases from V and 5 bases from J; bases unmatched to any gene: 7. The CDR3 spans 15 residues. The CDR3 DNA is TGTGCCAGCAGCGGGGACAGGGGGAATTTGTATGGCTACACCTTC. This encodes CASSGDRGNLYGYTF.

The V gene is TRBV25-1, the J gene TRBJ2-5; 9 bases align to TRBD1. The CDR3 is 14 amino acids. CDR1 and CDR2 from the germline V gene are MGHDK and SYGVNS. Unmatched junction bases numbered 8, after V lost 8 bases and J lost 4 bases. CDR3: CASVKTGGLETQYF. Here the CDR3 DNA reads TGTGCCAGCGTAAAAACAGGGGGCTTAGAGACCCAGTACTTC.

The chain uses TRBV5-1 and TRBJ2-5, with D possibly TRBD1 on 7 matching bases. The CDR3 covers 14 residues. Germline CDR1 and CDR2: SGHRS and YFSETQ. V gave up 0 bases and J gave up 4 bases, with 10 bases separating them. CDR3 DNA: TGCGCCAGCAGCTTGGACAGGGGAGGAGAGACCCAGTACTTC. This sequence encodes CASSLDRGGETQYF. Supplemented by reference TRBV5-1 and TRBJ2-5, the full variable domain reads KAGVTQTPRYLIKTRGQQVTLSCSPISGHRSVSWYQQTPGQGLQFLFEYFSETQRNKGNFPGRFSGRQFSNSRSEMNVSTLELGDSALYLCASSLDRGGETQYFGPGTRLLVL.

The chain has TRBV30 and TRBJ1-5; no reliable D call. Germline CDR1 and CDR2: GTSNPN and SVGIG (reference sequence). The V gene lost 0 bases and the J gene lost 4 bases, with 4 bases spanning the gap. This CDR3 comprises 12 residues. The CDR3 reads CAWSVQNQPQHF. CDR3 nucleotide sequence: TGTGCCTGGAGTGTACAAAATCAGCCCCAGCATTTT.

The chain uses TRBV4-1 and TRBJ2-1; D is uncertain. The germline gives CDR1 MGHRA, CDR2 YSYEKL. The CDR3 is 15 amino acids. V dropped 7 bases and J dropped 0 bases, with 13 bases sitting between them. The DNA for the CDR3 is TGCGCCAGCACCCGGTTACAGTCCTCCTACAATGAGCAGTTCTTC. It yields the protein CASTRLQSSYNEQFF.

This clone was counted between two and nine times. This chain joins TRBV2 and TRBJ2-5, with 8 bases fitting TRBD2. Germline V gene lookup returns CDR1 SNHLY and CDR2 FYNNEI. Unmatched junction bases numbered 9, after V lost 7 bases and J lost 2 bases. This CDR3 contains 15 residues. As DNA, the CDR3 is TGTGCCAGCACTACGACTAGCGTGGTTCAAGAGACCCAGTACTTC. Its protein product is CASTTTSVVQETQYF.

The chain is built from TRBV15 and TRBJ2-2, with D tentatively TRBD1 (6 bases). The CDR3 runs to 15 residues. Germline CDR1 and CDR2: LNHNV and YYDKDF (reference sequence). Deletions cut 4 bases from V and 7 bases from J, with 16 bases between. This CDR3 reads CATSTYRGGHGELFF. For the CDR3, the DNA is TGTGCCACCAGCACCTACCGAGGGGGTCACGGGGAGCTGTTTTTT.

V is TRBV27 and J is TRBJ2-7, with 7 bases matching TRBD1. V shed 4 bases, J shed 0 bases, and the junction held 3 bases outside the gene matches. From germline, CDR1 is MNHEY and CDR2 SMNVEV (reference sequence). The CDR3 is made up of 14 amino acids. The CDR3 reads CASSWGQRSYEQYF. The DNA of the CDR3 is TGTGCCAGCAGTTGGGGACAGCGCTCCTACGAGCAGTACTTC.

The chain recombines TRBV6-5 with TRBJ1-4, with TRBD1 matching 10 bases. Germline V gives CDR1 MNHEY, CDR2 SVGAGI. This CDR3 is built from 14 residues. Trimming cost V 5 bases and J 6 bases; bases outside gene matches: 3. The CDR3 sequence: CASSDGTGDEKLFF. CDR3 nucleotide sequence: TGTGCCAGCAGTGACGGGACAGGGGATGAAAAACTGTTTTTT.

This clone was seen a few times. The CDR3 loop is CASSPRTSGYSQETQYF. CDR3 coding DNA: TGTGCCAGCAGCCCCCGGACTAGCGGGTACTCACAAGAGACCCAGTACTTC. The chain has TRBV7-3 and TRBJ2-5, with TRBD2 matching over 11 bases. J was trimmed by 2 bases and V by 5 bases; bases with no gene match: 10. Germline lookup yields CDR1 SGHTA and CDR2 FQGTGA. The CDR3 length is 17 residues.

In DNA, the CDR3 is TGTGCCAGCACCCCCCCCCAGCGGACCTCCAATGAGCAGTTCTTC. This codes for CASTPPQRTSNEQFF. This chain joins TRBV6-5 and TRBJ2-1, with D tentatively TRBD2 (5 bases). Germline lookup yields CDR1 MNHEY and CDR2 SVGAGI. Trimming stripped 7 bases from V and 6 bases from J, with 19 bases between. There are 15 residues in the CDR3.

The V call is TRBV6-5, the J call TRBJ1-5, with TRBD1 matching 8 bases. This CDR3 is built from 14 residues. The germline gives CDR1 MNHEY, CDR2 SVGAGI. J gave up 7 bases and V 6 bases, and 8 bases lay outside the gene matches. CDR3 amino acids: CASRPGQGRQPQHF. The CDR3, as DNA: TGTGCCAGCAGACCTGGACAGGGAAGACAGCCCCAGCATTTT.

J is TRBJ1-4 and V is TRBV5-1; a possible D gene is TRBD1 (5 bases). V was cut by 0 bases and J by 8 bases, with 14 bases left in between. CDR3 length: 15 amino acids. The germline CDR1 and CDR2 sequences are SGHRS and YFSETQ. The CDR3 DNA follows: TGCGCCAGCAGCTTGGGCGGGGCGGGAGAGGAAAAACTGTTTTTT. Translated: CASSLGGAGEEKLFF.

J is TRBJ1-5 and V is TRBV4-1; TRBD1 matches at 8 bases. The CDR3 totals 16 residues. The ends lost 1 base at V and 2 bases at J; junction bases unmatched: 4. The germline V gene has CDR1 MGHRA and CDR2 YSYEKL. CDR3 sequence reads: CASSQGQTGGNQPQHF. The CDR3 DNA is TGCGCCAGCAGCCAAGGTCAGACAGGGGGCAATCAGCCCCAGCATTTT.

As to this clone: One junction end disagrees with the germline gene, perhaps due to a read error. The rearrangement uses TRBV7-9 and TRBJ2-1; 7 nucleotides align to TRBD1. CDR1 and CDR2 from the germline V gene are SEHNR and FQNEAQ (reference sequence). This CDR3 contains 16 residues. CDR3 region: CSSSQPRQGPYNEQFF. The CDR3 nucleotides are TGTTCCAGCAGCCAACCCCGACAGGGACCCTACAATGAGCAGTTCTTC. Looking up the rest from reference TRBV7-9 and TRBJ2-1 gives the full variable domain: DTGVSQNPRHKITKRGQNVTFRCDPISEHNRLYWYRQTLGQGPEFLTYFQNEAQLEKSRLLSDRFSAERPKGSFSTLEIQRTEQGDSAMYLCSSSQPRQGPYNEQFFGPGTRLTVL.

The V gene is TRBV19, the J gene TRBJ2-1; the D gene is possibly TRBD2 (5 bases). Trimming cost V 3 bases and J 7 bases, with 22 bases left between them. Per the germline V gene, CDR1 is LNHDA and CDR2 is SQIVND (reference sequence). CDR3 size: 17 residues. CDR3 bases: TGTGCCAGTAGTATTTTATTTTCGGGCACCCGGAGGAATGAGCAGTTCTTC. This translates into CASSILFSGTRRNEQFF.

CDR3 residues: CASSPSARDTQYF. The DNA of the CDR3 is TGTGCCAGCTCACCGTCGGCGAGGGATACGCAGTATTTT. This chain connects TRBV18 to TRBJ2-3; D unclear. Germline CDR1 and CDR2: KGHSH and LQKENI. The CDR3 extends over 13 amino acids. The V and J ends lost 3 bases and 6 bases respectively, with 10 bases between them.

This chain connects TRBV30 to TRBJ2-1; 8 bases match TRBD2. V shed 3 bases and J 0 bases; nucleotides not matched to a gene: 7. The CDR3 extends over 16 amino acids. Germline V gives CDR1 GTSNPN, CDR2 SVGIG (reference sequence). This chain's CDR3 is CAWRFAREVSYNEQFF. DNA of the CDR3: TGTGCCTGGAGGTTTGCGCGGGAGGTCTCCTACAATGAGCAGTTCTTC.

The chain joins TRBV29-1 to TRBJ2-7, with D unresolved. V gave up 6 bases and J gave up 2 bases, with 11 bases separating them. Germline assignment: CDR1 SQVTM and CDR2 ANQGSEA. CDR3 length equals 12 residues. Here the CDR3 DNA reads TGCAGCGTAGCGTTTTCCCCCTACGAGCAGTACTTC. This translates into CSVAFSPYEQYF.

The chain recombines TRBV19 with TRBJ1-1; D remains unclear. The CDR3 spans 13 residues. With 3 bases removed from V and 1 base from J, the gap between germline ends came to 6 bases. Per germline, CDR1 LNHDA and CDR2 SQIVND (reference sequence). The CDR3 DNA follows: TGTGCCAGTAGTATTGCGCAGAACACTGAAGCTTTCTTT. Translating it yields CASSIAQNTEAFF.

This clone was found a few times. This CDR3 reads CASGKQGWGTEAFF. The CDR3 region has the DNA TGTGCCAGCGGCAAACAGGGGTGGGGCACTGAAGCTTTCTTT. The chain couples TRBV5-8 to TRBJ1-1; 7 bases line up with TRBD1. Unmatched junction bases numbered 10, after V lost 7 bases and J lost 4 bases. The germline gives CDR1 SGHTS, CDR2 YDEGEE. The CDR3 is made up of 14 amino acids.